The clone carrying this T cell receptor (beta chain) appeared a few times. Its antigen is as yet unknown. This table comes from immunoSEQ multiplex PCR, and its TCRdb copy is limited to in-frame clones, with some not included. This table has around 50,000 clones, roughly four fifths appearing once. These data belong to a study of T cell responses to AZD1222 COVID-19 vaccine. Study-level information: Second-dose schedules of about 4 or about 12 weeks were combined. The study, taken as a whole, reports: Spike-specific TCR breadth and depth rose after two AZD1222 doses. Clonal diversity was possibly underestimated, and the donors were mostly white British, with more females. The study found vaccine-associated CD4 TCRs spanning spike, dominant at 160-218 and 743-854.

The receptor was derived from an adult in good health. Here the sequenced sample was peripheral blood, taken on day 0 of AZD1222 vaccination.

The CDR3 DNA sequence: TGCGCCAGCAGCTTGGAGGGAGCTAGCGGGAACACCGGGGAGCTGTTTTTT. This encodes CASSLEGASGNTGELFF. The J gene is TRBJ2-2, the V gene TRBV5-1; the match to TRBD2 covers 7 bases. CDR1 SGHRS and CDR2 YFSETQ come from the germline V gene. Trimming removed 0 bases from V and 1 base from J; junction bases left unmatched: 6. The CDR3 is 17 residues long.